This TCR beta chain was sequenced for a study of identical twins. Study outcomes and limitations: Fewer insertions characterized abundant cord blood beta clonotypes, whereas memory repertoires showed none. Twin-shared out-of-frame alpha sequences were enriched for low generation probability. Twins showed weaker excess sharing in their beta out-of-frame sequences.

There are 19 residues in the CDR3. Germline CDR1 and CDR2: SGHAT and FQNNGV. With V trimmed by 1 base and J by 4 bases, 9 bases remained unmatched. Addition of a universal primer site occurred through template switching, and cDNA carried unique molecular identifiers. TCRdb recomputed calls from the 5' RACE reads with MiXCR, one row per CDR3 protein. This table has some 250,000 distinct CDR3 sequences, about 12% appearing once. This clonotype came up a few times. Its antigen is undetermined. This same sample was also part of a study on yellow fever vaccine responses in identical twins.

Sequenced sample: memory (CD45RO+) T cells sorted from blood. This receptor was taken from a woman in her late teens or twenties in good health. The rearrangement uses TRBV11-2 and TRBJ2-6; 11 bases are a match to TRBD1. The CDR3 DNA reads TGTGCCAGCAGCTTAGGGACTGGACAGGGGGCCTGGGGGGCCAACGTCCTGACTTTC. It yields the protein CASSLGTGQGAWGANVLTF.